The next 30 T cell receptor beta chains were all read from a single sample in a study of graft-versus-host responses after intestinal transplantation. This table comes from immunoSEQ multiplex PCR, and its TCRdb copy is limited to in-frame clones, with some not included. The data contain around 21,000 clones, 33% of them singletons. CFSE-labeled responder cells (approximately 200,000) were plated with approximately 200,000 irradiated, violet-dye-labeled stimulator cells. The specimen comprised alloreactive CD8+ T cells from a mixed lymphocyte reaction culture, sampled before intestinal transplant. Described subset: CFSE-low proliferating T cells sorted from approximately six-day pre-transplant mixed lymphocyte reaction (GvH or HvG direction). The receptors originated from a human patient who received an intestinal transplant.

The genes are TRBV11-2 and TRBJ2-5; 11 bases align to TRBD2. The J call may not be correct, given that the DNA end is closer to TRBJ2-7. The length of the CDR3 is 17 residues. CDR1 is SGHAT and CDR2 is FQNNGV in the germline V gene. The CDR3 nucleotides are TGTGCCAGCAGCTCGATACGGACTAGCGGGCGCCTCTACGAGCAGTACTTC. The encoded protein is CASSSIRTSGRLYEQYF.

In this sample, this clone is medium-sized. This rearrangement joins TRBV7-2 to TRBJ2-1, with a weak D call TRBD2 (5 bases). From germline, CDR1 is SGHTA and CDR2 FQGNSA. Trimming removed 6 bases at V and 10 bases at J, with 19 bases between. This CDR3 is 14 amino acids long. CDR3 loop: CASSLARTIREQFF. CDR3 sequence (DNA): TGTGCCAGCAGTCTAGCCAGGACGATACGGGAGCAGTTCTTC.

By share of the sample, this clone is medium-sized. The rearrangement joins TRBV5-1 to TRBJ2-2; D is ambiguous. CDR3 length: 12 residues. Germline V gene data show CDR1 as SGHRS and CDR2 as YFSETQ. With 4 bases removed from V and 5 bases from J, the gap between germline ends came to 6 bases. The CDR3 protein is CASSLDTGELFF. The CDR3 coding sequence is TGCGCCAGCAGCCTGGATACCGGGGAGCTGTTTTTT.

This clone was observed a few times. V is TRBV5-6 and J is TRBJ2-7; unclear D gene. The length of the CDR3 is 13 residues. From germline, CDR1 is SGHDT and CDR2 YYEEEE. V shed 6 bases and J shed 1 base, with 11 bases lying between them. The chain's CDR3 is CASTVLPSYEQYF. The CDR3 DNA is TGTGCCAGCACCGTACTTCCGTCCTACGAGCAGTACTTC.

The V and J genes are TRBV7-6 and TRBJ2-7; 9 positions match TRBD1. CDR1 is SGHVS, CDR2 FNYEAQ, per germline. The CDR3 length is 15 residues. The J segment lost 7 bases and the V segment lost 5 bases, leaving 12 bases of the junction unmatched. The chain's CDR3 is CASSERTGDPKEQYF. DNA of the CDR3: TGTGCCAGCAGCGAACGGACAGGGGACCCTAAGGAGCAGTACTTC.

The table lists this clone with a few counts. The chain has TRBV6-6 and TRBJ1-5; no clear D. Trimming cost V 5 bases and J 6 bases, with 14 bases left between them. Germline CDR1 and CDR2: MNHNY and SVGAGI (reference sequence). The CDR3 has 14 amino acids. The CDR3 nucleotides read TGTGCCAGCAGTGCCGCGGAGGCGACTCAGCCCCAGCATTTT. Translation gives CASSAAEATQPQHF.

In its sample, this clone was seen a few times. This chain connects TRBV6-5 to TRBJ2-1; possibly TRBD2 for D (6 bases). V was shortened by 4 bases and J by 4 bases, with 14 bases between the two germline ends. From germline, CDR1 is MNHEY and CDR2 SVGAGI. The CDR3 runs to 15 residues. DNA for the CDR3: TGTGCCAGCAGTTCCCCGGGTAGCGGTTACAATGAGCAGTTCTTC. This sequence encodes CASSSPGSGYNEQFF.

The genes are TRBV27 and TRBJ2-7; D is unresolved. Trimming removed 2 bases from V and 4 bases from J, with 21 bases in between. CDR3 length equals 17 residues. Germline CDR1 MNHEY, CDR2 SMNVEV (reference sequence). The chain's CDR3 is CASSLPPRRAVDYEQYF. CDR3 DNA sequence: TGTGCCAGCAGTTTACCCCCCCGCCGCGCCGTCGATTACGAGCAGTACTTC.

This clone was recorded a few times. The chain joins TRBV6-5 to TRBJ2-7, with TRBD2 matching over 8 bases. The CDR3 runs to 15 residues. Trimming took 6 bases from V and 5 from J; bases not matched to a gene: 12. In germline, CDR1 is MNHEY, CDR2 SVGAGI. Here the CDR3 DNA reads TGTGCCAGCAGCCCCCAGAGCGGGAGCTTTGACGAGCAGTACTTC. Its translation: CASSPQSGSFDEQYF.

The rearrangement uses TRBV9 and TRBJ2-3, with TRBD1 as a possible D gene (6 bases). This CDR3 is built from 13 residues. Germline CDR1 is SGDLS and CDR2 is YYNGEE. Trimming left V 4 bases short and J 4 bases short, with 10 bases between. The CDR3 here is CASSSEGADTQYF. CDR3 nucleotides: TGTGCCAGCAGCTCCGAGGGGGCAGATACGCAGTATTTT.

The CDR3 DNA reads TGCGCCAGCAGCCAAGGGACAGGAGACACTGAAGCTTTCTTT. Encoded protein: CASSQGTGDTEAFF. V is TRBV4-1 and J is TRBJ1-1; TRBD1 matches at 7 bases. The V gene's germline CDR1 is MGHRA and CDR2 YSYEKL. The CDR3 has 14 amino acids. V shed 1 base and J 3 bases; nucleotides not matched to a gene: 2.

The rearrangement uses TRBV11-1 and TRBJ2-7, with D unresolved. V was trimmed by 1 base and J by 0 bases, leaving 7 bases between them. The CDR3 has 14 amino acids. CDR1 SGHAT and CDR2 FQDESV come from the germline V gene (reference sequence). CDR3 residues: CASSLEVGSYEQYF. The CDR3 DNA reads TGTGCCAGCAGCTTAGAGGTAGGCTCCTACGAGCAGTACTTC.

In its sample, this clone was seen once. Here the CDR3 reads CASSLKGAPRYEQYF. CDR3 bases: TGTGCCAGCAGCTTGAAGGGGGCTCCTCGTTACGAGCAGTACTTC. The chain has TRBV11-1 and TRBJ2-5; 7 positions match TRBD1. The end of the DNA fits TRBJ2-7 better, so the J call may be wrong. The CDR3 totals 15 residues. In germline, CDR1 is SGHAT, CDR2 FQDESV (reference sequence).

This rearrangement joins TRBV7-6 to TRBJ2-2, with 10 bases fitting TRBD1. Unmatched junction bases numbered 5, after V lost 0 bases and J lost 7 bases. Germline lookup yields CDR1 SGHVS and CDR2 FNYEAQ. This CDR3 has 16 residues. The CDR3 reads CASSLAMGQGFGELFF. The DNA for the CDR3 is TGTGCCAGCAGCTTAGCAATGGGACAGGGGTTCGGGGAGCTGTTTTTT.

The chain joins TRBV11-1 to TRBJ2-1, with 8 bases matching TRBD2. The CDR3 runs to 10 residues. With 8 bases clipped from V and 10 bases from J, the junction kept 1 base outside the gene matches. Germline V lookup: CDR1 SGHAT, CDR2 FQDESV (reference sequence). The CDR3 DNA reads TGTGCCAGCGGCGGGGGGGAGCAGTTCTTC. This gives the protein CASGGGEQFF.

CDR3 nucleotide sequence: TGCGCCAGCAGCCAAGTCGCTAGCTCCTACGAGCAGTACTTC. Encoded protein: CASSQVASSYEQYF. The chain is built from TRBV4-3 and TRBJ2-7, with D unclear. V dropped 1 base and J dropped 0 bases, with 7 bases sitting between them. The germline CDR1 and CDR2 sequences are LGHNA and YSLEER. The CDR3 has 14 residues.

This clone was observed a handful of times. The rearrangement joins TRBV19 to TRBJ2-3; D is tentatively TRBD1 or TRBD2 (5 bases each). V lost 6 bases to trimming and J lost 5 bases, with 12 bases between them. The CDR3 has 13 residues. The germline gives CDR1 LNHDA, CDR2 SQIVND (reference sequence). The CDR3 nucleotides read TGTGCCAGTAGAGGGGCCGGGGTAGATACGCAGTATTTT. Amino acid sequence: CASRGAGVDTQYF.

Within the sample, this clone is medium-sized. The J gene is TRBJ1-5, the V gene TRBV6-5; 9 nucleotides agree with TRBD1. Trimming removed 8 bases from V and 4 bases from J; junction bases left unmatched: 0. The CDR3 has 12 amino acids. Per germline, CDR1 MNHEY and CDR2 SVGAGI. DNA of the CDR3: TGTGCCAGCGGGACAGGGAATCAGCCCCAGCATTTT. It yields the protein CASGTGNQPQHF.

Within the sample, this clone is medium-sized. The sample contains more than one DNA sequence encoding this CDR3. The V call is TRBV27, the J call TRBJ2-7, with D tentatively TRBD1 (6 bases). The germline CDR1 and CDR2 sequences are MNHEY and SMNVEV (reference sequence). The CDR3 contains 13 residues. The V and J ends lost 2 bases and 2 bases respectively, with 7 bases between them. As DNA, the CDR3 is TGTGCCAGCAGTTTAACAGGGACCTACGAGCAGTACTTC. This translates into CASSLTGTYEQYF.

The chain couples TRBV19 to TRBJ1-5, with D possibly matching TRBD1 (5 bases). The V gene's germline CDR1 is LNHDA and CDR2 SQIVND (reference sequence). This CDR3 has 12 amino acids. V lost 6 bases to trimming and J lost 5 bases, with 8 bases between them. CDR3 in amino acids: CASRGADQPQHF. Here the CDR3 DNA reads TGTGCCAGTAGAGGGGCCGATCAGCCCCAGCATTTT.

The CDR3 bases are TGTGCCAGCAGGACCGGGACTAGCGGGAACACCGGGGAGCTGTTTTTT. Translated: CASRTGTSGNTGELFF. The J gene is TRBJ2-2, the V gene TRBV7-6, with 11 bases lining up with TRBD2. The V gene end was trimmed by 6 bases and the J gene end by 1 base; junction bases not matched to a gene: 4. This CDR3 is built from 16 residues. CDR1 is SGHVS, CDR2 FNYEAQ, per germline.

By sample share, this clone is medium-sized. The same CDR3 is also encoded by other DNA sequences in this sample. The chain uses TRBV11-2 and TRBJ2-7; D is unclear. The CDR3 consists of 13 residues. Trimming shortened V by 1 base and J by 4 bases, and 8 bases separated the two germline ends. Germline CDR1 and CDR2: SGHAT and FQNNGV. The CDR3 reads CASSLGVSYEQYF. In nucleotides, the CDR3 is TGTGCCAGCAGCTTAGGGGTCTCGTACGAGCAGTACTTC. The full variable domain, completed using reference TRBV11-2 and TRBJ2-7, is EAGVAQSPRYKIIEKRQSVAFWCNPISGHATLYWYQQILGQGPKLLIQFQNNGVVDDSQLPKDRFSAERLKGVDSTLKIQPAKLEDSAVYLCASSLGVSYEQYFGPGTRLTVT.

V gene TRBV9 combines with J gene TRBJ1-5, with D perhaps matching TRBD1 (6 bases). V lost 0 bases, J lost 7 bases, and 11 bases lay in between. The CDR3 consists of 14 residues. In germline, CDR1 is SGDLS, CDR2 YYNGEE. The CDR3 coding sequence is TGTGCCAGCAGCGTAGGCGGGGGGCAACAGCCCCAGCATTTT. Its protein is CASSVGGGQQPQHF.

This clone is termed medium-sized (0.01 to 0.1%). This chain joins TRBV28 and TRBJ2-7, with 14 bases aligning to TRBD2. With V trimmed by 5 bases and J by 7 bases, 4 bases remained unmatched. This CDR3 is 14 amino acids long. The germline gives CDR1 MDHEN, CDR2 SYDVKM. CDR3 sequence: CASSPGLAGVEQYF. In nucleotides, the CDR3 is TGTGCCAGCAGTCCGGGACTAGCGGGAGTAGAGCAGTACTTC.

J is TRBJ2-7 and V is TRBV2; 9 bases fit TRBD1. CDR3 size: 14 residues. Germline CDR1 and CDR2: SNHLY and FYNNEI. The J segment lost 2 bases and the V segment lost 4 bases, leaving 3 bases of the junction unmatched. The CDR3: CASSAGTGTYEQYF. CDR3 DNA sequence: TGTGCCAGCAGTGCCGGGACAGGGACCTACGAGCAGTACTTC.

The chain employs TRBV28 and TRBJ1-5; 9 nucleotides align to TRBD1. Germline CDR1 and CDR2: MDHEN and SYDVKM. This CDR3 is built from 19 residues. V lost 2 bases and J lost 0; bases outside the gene matches: 11. The CDR3 is CASSLPGTGKMYSNQPQHF. CDR3 DNA: TGTGCCAGCAGTTTACCGGGGACAGGGAAAATGTATAGCAATCAGCCCCAGCATTTT.

This chain uses TRBV7-9 with TRBJ2-1, with D tentatively TRBD2 (5 bases). V gave up 2 bases and J gave up 3 bases, with 8 bases separating them. Germline assignment: CDR1 SEHNR and CDR2 FQNEAQ (reference sequence). This CDR3 has 14 residues. The DNA for the CDR3 is TGTGCCAGCAGCTTATCCGGGGTCTACAATGAGCAGTTCTTC. It is translated as CASSLSGVYNEQFF.

This chain uses TRBV9 with TRBJ1-1; no clear D gene. Per the germline V gene, CDR1 is SGDLS and CDR2 is YYNGEE. The CDR3 consists of 13 residues. V dropped 2 bases and J dropped 4 bases, with 9 bases sitting between them. CDR3 in DNA: TGTGCCAGCAGCGTCTACGAGGGCACTGAAGCTTTCTTT. This codes for CASSVYEGTEAFF.

V gene TRBV10-1 combines with J gene TRBJ2-1; 13 bases are a match to TRBD2. Germline CDR1 is WNHNN and CDR2 is SYGVQD (reference sequence). The J segment lost 8 bases and the V segment lost 4 bases, leaving 2 bases of the junction unmatched. The CDR3 covers 14 residues. The CDR3, as DNA: TGCGCCAGCAGTGTTGGACTAGCGGGAGATGAGCAGTTCTTC. Its protein product is CASSVGLAGDEQFF.

This clone has just a few counts. The chain links TRBV7-3 to TRBJ2-2; D ambiguous. V dropped 3 bases and J dropped 7 bases, with 9 bases sitting between them. The CDR3 is 13 amino acids. The germline CDR1 and CDR2 sequences are SGHTA and FQGTGA. CDR3 nucleotides: TGTGCCAGCAGCTTGGGTGGCAGCGGGGAGCTGTTTTTT. This sequence encodes CASSLGGSGELFF. The full variable domain, completed using reference TRBV7-3 and TRBJ2-2, is GAGVSQTPSNKVTEKGKYVELRCDPISGHTALYWYRQSLGQGPEFLIYFQGTGAADDSGLPNDRFFAVRPEGSVSTLKIQRTERGDSAVYLCASSLGGSGELFFGEGSRLTVL.